The clone carrying this TCR beta chain showed up just once. The sample comes from a study of blood T cell repertoires in COVID-19. Repertoires were generated with immunoSEQ multiplex PCR, while TCRdb's copy carries only in-frame clones and drops some. The sample has tens of thousands of clones; 65% to 85% are singletons. Sequences were obtained from peripheral blood. The clonotype originates from a man aged 45-65 years with acute or convalescent COVID-19.

The CDR3 DNA is TGTGCCAGCAGCTTAGTGGGCCGGGACAGCAATGAAAAACTGTTTTTT. It encodes CASSLVGRDSNEKLFF. This chain connects TRBV7-9 to TRBJ1-4; 7 bases fit TRBD1. Germline loops: CDR1 SEHNR, CDR2 FQNEAQ (reference sequence). J lost 5 bases, V lost 1 base, and 7 bases had no gene match. The CDR3 is made up of 16 amino acids.